The clone carrying this T cell receptor (beta chain) was observed a single time. V lost 6 bases to trimming and J lost 5 bases; unmatched junction nucleotides: 11. Germline V lookup: CDR1 MNHEY, CDR2 SVGAGI. CDR3 length: 16 amino acids. cDNA serving as the sequencing template came from extracted, reverse transcribed RNA. Produced via immunoSEQ multiplex PCR; TCRdb's table is partial and in-frame only. The sample consists of around 290,000 clones, 55% to 75% of them appearing once. The data originate from a study of CD8+ T cells in alopecia areata. Treatment denoted: oral pan-JAK inhibitor, 5-10 mg twice daily.

The TCR sequence derives from a human donor with alopecia areata. V usage is TRBV6-5 and J usage is TRBJ1-5; 9 bases align to TRBD1. Sequenced here: CD4+ T cells sorted from blood, sampled at week 24, from a patient treated with tofacitinib. The CDR3 reads CASSYLSTGGHQPQHF. CDR3 nucleotides: TGTGCCAGCAGCTACCTTTCCACAGGGGGCCATCAGCCCCAGCATTTT.